The 13 T cell receptor beta chains below all came from one sample that was sequenced in a study of human T cells and chemical hapten exposure. This sample's time point: patch test 2, 6 weeks after DPC sensitization. Documented treatment: therapeutic diphenylcyclopropenone sensitization with weekly scalp DPC. From the RACE reads, TCRdb called clonotypes with MiXCR, one entry per CDR3 protein. This table holds about 69,000 distinct CDR3 sequences, about 9.4% found once. The sequences come from whole blood, collected in connection with sensitization to the hapten diphenylcyclopropenone (DPC). The receptors here all came from a woman between 50 and 59 years old with alopecia areata. Some clones in this sample may be carry-over from other donors' samples.

This clonotype was seen a handful of times. The rearrangement uses TRBV5-1 and TRBJ1-1, with D unclear. Looked up from germline, CDR1 is SGHRS and CDR2 is YFSETQ. The CDR3 has 12 amino acids. Trimming removed 4 bases at V and 7 bases at J, with 11 bases between. CDR3 bases: TGCGCCAGCAGCCCTTCGGAGAGTGAAGCTTTCTTT. Protein: CASSPSESEAFF.

There are many counts of this clonotype. The chain employs TRBV5-6 and TRBJ2-3, with 12 bases matching TRBD2. Looked up from germline, CDR1 is SGHDT and CDR2 is YYEEEE. The CDR3 totals 17 residues. The V and J ends lost 4 bases and 1 base, in that order; junction bases with no gene match: 7. The CDR3 protein is CASSRPSGRVRTDTQYF. The CDR3 DNA reads as TGTGCCAGCAGCCGCCCTAGCGGGAGGGTACGCACAGATACGCAGTATTTT.

This clonotype has ten or more counts. The chain uses TRBV12-3 or TRBV12-4 and TRBJ1-5; D not resolved. V was pared by 3 bases and J by 4 bases, with 13 bases between. CDR3 length: 15 residues. The CDR3 sequence is CASSLFLAENQPQHF. DNA of the CDR3: TGTGCCAGCAGTTTGTTTCTGGCCGAGAATCAGCCCCAGCATTTT.

The chain carries TRBV27 and TRBJ2-3; unclear D gene. The CDR3 runs 14 residues. V lost 2 bases to trimming and J lost 0 bases, with 6 bases between them. The germline CDR1 and CDR2 sequences are MNHEY and SMNVEV (reference sequence). The CDR3 spells CASSLRWSTDTQYF. For the CDR3, the DNA is TGTGCCAGCAGTTTAAGGTGGAGCACAGATACGCAGTATTTT.

In this sample, this clonotype turned up many times. This chain joins TRBV5-1 and TRBJ1-4, with a tentative D call TRBD1 (5 bases). The CDR3 covers 14 residues. The germline CDR1 and CDR2 sequences are SGHRS and YFSETQ. V lost 4 bases and J lost 4, with 11 bases in between. CDR3 sequence reads: CASSEQEINEKLFF. Here the CDR3 DNA reads TGCGCCAGCAGCGAACAGGAGATTAATGAAAAACTGTTTTTT.

This clonotype was recorded many times. The chain links TRBV6-5 to TRBJ2-3; D not resolved. The CDR3 sequence is 13 residues long. V was trimmed by 7 bases and J by 1 base, leaving 9 bases between them. Per the germline V gene, CDR1 is MNHEY and CDR2 is SVGAGI. DNA for the CDR3: TGTGCCAGCACTACCGCGGGCACAGATACGCAGTATTTT. It codes for CASTTAGTDTQYF.

This clonotype showed up many times. The chain combines TRBV6-6 with TRBJ1-2, with 8 nucleotides matching TRBD1. This CDR3 region has 18 residues. CDR1 and CDR2 from the germline V gene are MNHNY and SVGAGI (reference sequence). Trimming at V came to 5 bases and at J to 1 base, leaving 15 bases not matched to a gene. CDR3 amino acids: CASSPLFLGTGDNYGYTF. Written as DNA, the CDR3 is TGTGCCAGCAGTCCTCTCTTTCTCGGGACAGGAGATAACTATGGCTACACCTTC.

This clonotype was detected ten times or more. V and J are TRBV2 and TRBJ1-5; weak D call: TRBD1 (5 bases). V was trimmed by 0 bases and J by 6 bases, leaving 12 bases between them. CDR3 length equals 15 residues. CDR1 is SNHLY and CDR2 is FYNNEI in the germline V gene. The CDR3 DNA reads TGTGCCAGCAGTGAAGCCCGTGGGGCAGGTCAGCCCCAGCATTTT. It encodes CASSEARGAGQPQHF.

The chain uses TRBV29-1 and TRBJ2-5; a weak D match, TRBD2 (7 bases). CDR1 SQVTM and CDR2 ANQGSEA come from the germline V gene. CDR3 size: 11 residues. The germline V and J ends were trimmed by 5 bases and 7 bases, with 11 bases remaining between them. The chain's CDR3 is CSVQRGGTQYF. In nucleotides, the CDR3 is TGCAGCGTTCAAAGGGGGGGGACCCAGTACTTC.

This clonotype showed up just a few times. The chain uses TRBV5-1 and TRBJ2-5, with D possibly being TRBD1 (6 bases). The CDR3 is 14 amino acids. The V and J ends lost 4 bases and 3 bases respectively, with 13 bases between them. CDR1 and CDR2 from the germline V gene are SGHRS and YFSETQ. This chain's CDR3 is CASSQGHTEETQYF. CDR3 in DNA: TGCGCCAGCAGCCAGGGACATACGGAAGAGACCCAGTACTTC.

This clonotype was observed a few times. The genes are TRBV19 and TRBJ2-1; D gene ambiguous. The germline gives CDR1 LNHDA, CDR2 SQIVND (reference sequence). With 3 bases removed from V and 4 bases from J, the gap between germline ends came to 13 bases. CDR3 size: 15 residues. The CDR3 loop reads CASSITEANYNEQFF. In DNA form, the CDR3 reads TGTGCCAGTAGTATTACGGAAGCTAATTACAATGAGCAGTTCTTC.

This rearrangement joins TRBV21-1 to TRBJ2-3; the table's D gene call, TRBD1, was not cross checked with the DNA. TRBV21-1 is annotated as a pseudogene. The CDR3 is made up of 16 amino acids. CDR3 sequence reads: CASSSWDRGLWDTQYF. The CDR3 DNA reads TGTGCCAGCAGCTCATGGGACAGGGGATTGTGGGATACGCAGTATTTT.

A few counts support this clonotype. The gene calls are TRBV29-1 and TRBJ1-1; no clear D. Trimming removed 5 bases at V and 1 base at J, with 8 bases between. Germline V gene sequence: CDR1 SQVTM, CDR2 ANQGSEA. This CDR3 comprises 12 residues. CDR3 DNA sequence: TGCAGCGTTCAACACTCGAACACTGAAGCTTTCTTT. Encoded protein: CSVQHSNTEAFF.